This TCR beta chain came from a study of blood T cell repertoires in COVID-19. Trimming cost V 5 bases and J 6 bases; bases outside gene matches: 3. The CDR3 length is 14 residues. The germline V gene has CDR1 SGHAT and CDR2 FQNNGV. Produced via immunoSEQ multiplex PCR; TCRdb's table is partial and in-frame only. The sample has fewer than 200,000 clones, about 88% seen once. The TCR originated in a woman aged 80 or older with COVID-19, enrolled during active disease. Sequencing used peripheral blood. The chain carries TRBV11-2 and TRBJ2-6, with TRBD1 matching 8 bases. As DNA, the CDR3 is TGTGCCAGCAGCGTGGGACAGGCGGCCAACGTCCTGACTTTC. Protein: CASSVGQAANVLTF.